The 11 T cell receptor beta chains below all came from one sample that was sequenced in a study of T cells in Graves' hyperthyroidism and ophthalmopathy. RNA transcripts were the template for amplifying TCR beta CDR3 regions. With the HTBI primer set, the TCR CDR3 went through a first round of RT-PCR. TCRdb passed the multiplex PCR reads through MiXCR, listing each CDR3 protein once. The table shows approximately 510,000 distinct CDR3 sequences, with less than 25% occurring only once. Specimen: blood. The receptors were sampled from a young man with Graves' hyperthyroidism.

The V call is TRBV19, the J call TRBJ2-7; D uncertain. From germline, CDR1 is LNHDA and CDR2 SQIVND (reference sequence). The CDR3 is 15 amino acids. Trimming took 0 bases from V and 3 from J, leaving 12 bases between them. CDR3 protein: CASSIDPCWNYEQYF. The CDR3 DNA follows: TGTGCCAGTAGTATAGACCCCTGTTGGAACTACGAGCAGTACTTC.

This clonotype was seen repeatedly, ten times or more. At one of its ends the junction is not consistent with the germline gene, which may arise from a read error. V is TRBV5-1 and J is TRBJ2-7; 9 positions match TRBD1. The CDR3 sequence is 14 residues long. The germline CDR1 and CDR2 sequences are SGHRS and YFSETQ. The CDR3: CASCFPGQGYEQYF. In nucleotides, the CDR3 is TGCGCCAGCTGCTTCCCGGGACAGGGTTACGAGCAGTACTTC.

This clonotype was observed at least ten times. The rearrangement links TRBV5-1 to TRBJ2-5, with D unresolved. The V end was cut by 7 bases, the J end by 4 bases, with 20 bases between. CDR3 length: 15 amino acids. The germline V gene encodes CDR1 SGHRS and CDR2 YFSETQ. The CDR3 coding sequence is TGCGCCAGCCGTTCTTTTTTCGGTACAGCAGAGACCCAGTACTTC. Translation gives CASRSFFGTAETQYF.

The sample holds one count of this clonotype. Germline and junction disagree at one end, which may indicate a read error. The chain combines TRBV9 with TRBJ1-2; 10 bases are a match to TRBD1. The CDR3 runs to 15 residues. CDR1 is SGDLS, CDR2 YYNGEE, per germline. CDR3 loop: CASGVLDRGYYGYTF. In DNA, the CDR3 is TGTGCCAGCGGCGTATTGGACAGGGGGTACTATGGCTACACCTTC.

At least ten counts were recorded for this clonotype. This rearrangement joins TRBV28 to TRBJ2-7; 11 bases align to TRBD1. Germline assignment: CDR1 MDHEN and CDR2 SYDVKM. Trimming cost V 6 bases and J 0 bases; bases outside gene matches: 4. CDR3 length equals 15 residues. In DNA, the CDR3 is TGTGCCAGCAGCTGGGACAGGGGGGCCTCCTACGAGCAGTACTTC. Translation: CASSWDRGASYEQYF.

This chain uses TRBV24-1 with TRBJ1-2; D is uncertain. Deletions cut 3 bases from V and 4 bases from J, with 11 bases between. Germline CDR1 reads KGHDR; CDR2 reads SFDVKD. This CDR3 spans 14 amino acids. CDR3 in amino acids: CATSDRDMRYGYTF. CDR3 coding DNA: TGTGCCACCAGTGATCGGGATATGCGCTATGGCTACACCTTC.

This clonotype has just a few counts. The chain recombines TRBV12-3 or TRBV12-4 with TRBJ2-2, with a weak D call TRBD2 (5 bases). This CDR3 spans 14 amino acids. V was pared by 4 bases and J by 3 bases, with 9 bases between. This chain's CDR3 is CASSSGKHTGELFF. The CDR3 DNA reads as TGTGCCAGCAGTTCCGGGAAGCACACCGGGGAGCTGTTTTTT.

The chain couples TRBV2 to TRBJ2-5, with 9 bases that match TRBD2. Germline CDR1 is SNHLY and CDR2 is FYNNEI. The trim removed 3 bases at V and 0 bases at J, leaving 8 bases unmatched. CDR3 length: 17 residues. The CDR3 region has the DNA TGTGCCAGCAGTGATATTGGGGCTAGCGGGGACCAAGAGACCCAGTACTTC. Encoded protein: CASSDIGASGDQETQYF.

This clonotype showed up many times. V gene TRBV28 combines with J gene TRBJ1-2; D uncertain. The CDR3 is 13 amino acids. Deletions cut 3 bases from V and 7 bases from J, with 12 bases between. Per the germline V gene, CDR1 is MDHEN and CDR2 is SYDVKM. The DNA for the CDR3 is TGTGCCAGCAGTTTGAGTAGGGATGGTGGCTACACCTTC. It specifies CASSLSRDGGYTF.

The chain combines TRBV7-9 with TRBJ1-2, with a possible D match to TRBD1 (6 bases). Per germline, CDR1 SEHNR and CDR2 FQNEAQ (reference sequence). Trimming shortened V by 10 bases and J by 5 bases, and 17 bases separated the two germline ends. CDR3 size: 13 residues. The CDR3 region is CATGPLQGYGYTF. CDR3 coding DNA: TGTGCCACCGGGCCTCTCCAGGGGTATGGCTACACCTTC.

This clonotype appeared many times. The chain joins TRBV7-8 to TRBJ2-2; D not resolved. The V and J ends lost 5 bases and 9 bases respectively, with 10 bases between them. This CDR3 spans 12 amino acids. Per the germline V gene, CDR1 is SGHVS and CDR2 is FQNEAQ. As DNA, the CDR3 is TGTGCCAGCAGCCCTTACTTCCGGGAGCTGTTTTTT. Translating it yields CASSPYFRELFF.